This TCR beta chain was captured in a study of early T cells in non-severe SARS-CoV-2 infection. This clonotype was detected a few times. Antigen specificity is unknown. The CDR3 runs 15 residues. V was pared by 3 bases and J by 3 bases, with 5 bases of the junction left unmatched. Germline V gene sequence: CDR1 SEHNR, CDR2 FQNEAQ (reference sequence). Individual cDNA molecules were tagged with unique molecular identifiers. TCRdb redid the calling of the 5' RACE reads with MiXCR, one entry per CDR3 protein. The sample carries fewer than 80,000 distinct CDR3 sequences, approximately 12% recorded once. The study's findings and limits: Matching against VDJdb likely underestimated virus-specific expansions, favoring anti-spike CD8.

The genes are TRBV7-9 and TRBJ1-1; 9 nucleotides line up with TRBD1. The TCR sequence derives from an adult who was a healthcare worker with PCR-confirmed SARS-CoV-2 infection or an uninfected control (not recorded which). Sequenced input: whole blood. The CDR3 protein is CASSFSGTGYTEAFF. CDR3 in DNA: TGTGCCAGCAGCTTTTCCGGGACAGGGTACACTGAAGCTTTCTTT.